A selection of T cell receptor beta chains follows, all from one sample in a study of T cells in Graves' hyperthyroidism and ophthalmopathy. MiXCR, run by TCRdb on the multiplex PCR reads, gives a single entry per CDR3 protein. The table records about 350,000 distinct CDR3 sequences, approximately 13% of them present only once. Material for sequencing was blood. The receptors were gathered from a woman in her 30s with Graves' hyperthyroidism. Each CDR3 is given with its conserved first and last residue.

TRBV7-8	TRBJ2-7	CASSRQRGGPYEQYF
TRBV11-2	TRBJ1-1	CASSFFRDRVPGEAFF
TRBV6-1	TRBJ2-2	CASSERGQKTGELFF
TRBV11-3	TRBJ2-5	CASSSRDRGRTNYGETQYF
TRBV27	TRBJ1-6	CASSLLNGNSPLHF
TRBV6-1	TRBJ1-2	CASSVDTYYGYTF
TRBV4-2	TRBJ1-4	CASSQDTGDDGKLFF
TRBV4-2	TRBJ1-1	CASSPNRENTEAFF
TRBV12-3/TRBV12-4	TRBJ1-1	CASSFITEAFF
TRBV12-3/TRBV12-4	TRBJ1-2	CASSLQSNYGYTF
TRBV4-1	TRBJ1-1	CASSRQVDRLNTEAFF
TRBV2	TRBJ2-7	CASSPNRGEQYF
TRBV12-3/TRBV12-4	TRBJ2-5	CASSLFVGVETQYF
TRBV20-1	TRBJ1-3	CSARDGQASGNTIYF
TRBV19	TRBJ2-7	CASMKGDRGALKQYF
TRBV7-9	TRBJ2-5	CASSHYRDRGADGTQYF
TRBV27	TRBJ2-7	CASSLSGSSWVEQYF